This T cell receptor (beta chain) originates from a study of radiotherapy plus CTLA-4 blockade in lung cancer. Looking at the study overall: Disease control was seen in about 34% of patients, objective responses in roughly 19%. Study findings and constraints: Once radiotherapy plus ipilimumab had been given, TCR clones derived from tumor expanded in blood.

Sequencing was performed with immunoSEQ multiplex PCR; in TCRdb, only in-frame clones are kept and a portion is missing. The top ten clones hold about 4.2% of a sample with approximately 65,000 clones, approximately 80% of them seen once. Concerning this clone itself: The antigen is undetermined.

Germline lookup yields CDR1 SGHRS and CDR2 YFSETQ. The ends were cut back, 0 bases at V and 3 bases at J, with 13 bases in the middle. The CDR3 has 16 amino acids. Sequences were derived from peripheral blood, sampled from a patient treated with radiotherapy plus ipilimumab. This receptor was obtained from a human donor with non-small cell lung cancer who had a complete response to radiotherapy plus ipilimumab. This chain links TRBV5-1 with TRBJ1-3; D perhaps matches TRBD1 (5 bases). Written as DNA, the CDR3 is TGCGCCAGCAGCTTGGAAGGCAGGGTGGGTGGAAACACCATATATTTT. Amino acids: CASSLEGRVGGNTIYF.